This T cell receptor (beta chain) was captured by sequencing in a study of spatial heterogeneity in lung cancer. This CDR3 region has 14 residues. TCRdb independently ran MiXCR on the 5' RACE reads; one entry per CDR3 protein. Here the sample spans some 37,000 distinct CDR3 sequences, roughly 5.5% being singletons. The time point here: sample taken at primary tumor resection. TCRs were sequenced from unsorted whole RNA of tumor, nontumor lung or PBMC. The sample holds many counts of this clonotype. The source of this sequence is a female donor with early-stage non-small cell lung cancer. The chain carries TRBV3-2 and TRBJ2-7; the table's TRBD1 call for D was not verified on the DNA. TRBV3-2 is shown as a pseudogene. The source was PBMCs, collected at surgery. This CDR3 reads CASSQVDPRPEQYF. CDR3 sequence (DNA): TGTGCCAGCAGCCAAGTGGACCCCCGCCCCGAGCAGTACTTC.